This T cell receptor (beta chain) was recorded in a study of CD8 T cells in ankylosing spondylitis. Overall study findings and caveats: A TCR beta motif of under ten highly homologous variants seemed to mark ankylosing spondylitis blood.

The CDR3 extends over 14 amino acids. The ends were cut back, 3 bases at V and 7 bases at J, with 13 bases in the middle. Germline assignment: CDR1 SNHLY and CDR2 FYNNEI. This clonotype was observed many times. Its antigen is currently unknown. TCRdb passed the 5' RACE reads through MiXCR, listing each CDR3 protein once. The sample yields 250,000 or so distinct CDR3 sequences, more than 9% seen once. The chain uses TRBV2 and TRBJ2-4; no clear D. The receptor was isolated from a male donor with ankylosing spondylitis or in good health (not recorded which). Specimen: blood, either unsorted or a sorted T cell fraction (not recorded which). Written as DNA, the CDR3 is TGTGCCAGCAGTGAGCGGCCCCACGGCAACATTCAGTACTTC. Translated: CASSERPHGNIQYF. The full variable domain, completed using reference TRBV2 and TRBJ2-4, is EPEVTQTPSHQVTQMGQEVILRCVPISNHLYFYWYRQILGQKVEFLVSFYNNEISEKSEIFDDQFSVERPDGSNFTLKIRSTKLEDSAMYFCASSERPHGNIQYFGAGTRLSVL.